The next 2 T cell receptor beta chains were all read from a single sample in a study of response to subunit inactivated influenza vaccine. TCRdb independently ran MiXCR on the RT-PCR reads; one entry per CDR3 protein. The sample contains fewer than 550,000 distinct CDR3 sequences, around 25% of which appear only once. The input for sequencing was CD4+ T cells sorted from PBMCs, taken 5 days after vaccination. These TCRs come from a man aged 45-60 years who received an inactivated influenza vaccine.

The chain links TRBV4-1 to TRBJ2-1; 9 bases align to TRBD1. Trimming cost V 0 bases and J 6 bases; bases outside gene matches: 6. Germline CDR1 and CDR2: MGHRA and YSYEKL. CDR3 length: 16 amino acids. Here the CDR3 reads CASSQEGDRAFNEQFF. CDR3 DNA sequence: TGCGCCAGCAGCCAAGAGGGGGACAGGGCGTTCAATGAGCAGTTCTTC.

CDR3 region: CASSTRTSGYTGELFF. In DNA, the CDR3 is TGTGCCAGCAGTACCCGGACTAGCGGGTACACCGGGGAGCTGTTTTTT. The V gene is TRBV12-3 or TRBV12-4, the J gene TRBJ2-2, with 11 bases fitting TRBD2. This CDR3 is built from 16 residues. V lost 5 bases to trimming and J lost 3 bases; unmatched junction nucleotides: 5.